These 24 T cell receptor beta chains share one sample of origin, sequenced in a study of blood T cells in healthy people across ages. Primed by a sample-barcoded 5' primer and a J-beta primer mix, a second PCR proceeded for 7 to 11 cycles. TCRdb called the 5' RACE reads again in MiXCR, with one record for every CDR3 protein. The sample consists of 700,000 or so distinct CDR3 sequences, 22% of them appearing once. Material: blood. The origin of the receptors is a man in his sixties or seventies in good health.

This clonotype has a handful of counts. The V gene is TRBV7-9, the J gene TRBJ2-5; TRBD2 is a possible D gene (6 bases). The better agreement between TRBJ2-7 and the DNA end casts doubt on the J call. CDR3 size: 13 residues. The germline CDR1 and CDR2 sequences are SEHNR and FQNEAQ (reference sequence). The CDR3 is CASSREITYEQYV. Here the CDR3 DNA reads TGTGCCAGCAGCCGGGAGATCACCTACGAGCAGTACGTC.

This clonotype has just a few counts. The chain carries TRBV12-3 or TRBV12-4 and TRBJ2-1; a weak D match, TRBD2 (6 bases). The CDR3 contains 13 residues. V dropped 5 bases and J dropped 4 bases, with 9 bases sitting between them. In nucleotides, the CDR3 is TGTGCCAGCAGTGCCGGGAGATACAATGAGCAGTTCTTC. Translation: CASSAGRYNEQFF.

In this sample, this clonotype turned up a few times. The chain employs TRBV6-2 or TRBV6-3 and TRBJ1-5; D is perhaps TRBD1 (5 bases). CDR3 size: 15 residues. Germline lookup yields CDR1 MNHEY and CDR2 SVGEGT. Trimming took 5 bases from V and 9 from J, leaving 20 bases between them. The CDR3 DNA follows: TGTGCCAGCAGTCGGGACGCGGCATATGTGGGGCCCCAGCATTTT. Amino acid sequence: CASSRDAAYVGPQHF.

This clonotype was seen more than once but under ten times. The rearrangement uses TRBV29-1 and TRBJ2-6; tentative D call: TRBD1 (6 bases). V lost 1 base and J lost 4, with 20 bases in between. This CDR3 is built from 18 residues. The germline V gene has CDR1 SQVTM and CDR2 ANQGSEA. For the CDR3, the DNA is TGCAGCGTTGAAGCGACGGCTACAGGGTCGTACGGGGCCAACGTCCTGACTTTC. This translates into CSVEATATGSYGANVLTF. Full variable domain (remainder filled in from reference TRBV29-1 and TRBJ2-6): SAVISQKPSRDICQRGTSLTIQCQVDSQVTMMFWYRQQPGQSLTLIATANQGSEATYESGFVIDKFPISRPNLTFSTLTVSNMSPEDSSIYLCSVEATATGSYGANVLTFGAGSRLTVL.

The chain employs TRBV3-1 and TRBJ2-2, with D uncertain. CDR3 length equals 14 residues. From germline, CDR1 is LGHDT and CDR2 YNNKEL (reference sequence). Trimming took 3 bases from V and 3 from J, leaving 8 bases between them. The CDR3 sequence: CASSHPRDTGELFF. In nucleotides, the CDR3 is TGTGCCAGCAGCCACCCTAGGGACACCGGGGAGCTGTTTTTT.

The CDR3 spells CAWSAQVNTEAFF. The CDR3 DNA follows: TGTGCCTGGAGTGCACAGGTGAACACTGAAGCTTTCTTT. The V call is TRBV30, the J call TRBJ1-1; D possibly corresponds to TRBD1 (5 bases). The CDR3 totals 13 residues. Germline V gene lookup returns CDR1 GTSNPN and CDR2 SVGIG (reference sequence). V was clipped by 1 base and J by 0 bases, with 6 bases between them.

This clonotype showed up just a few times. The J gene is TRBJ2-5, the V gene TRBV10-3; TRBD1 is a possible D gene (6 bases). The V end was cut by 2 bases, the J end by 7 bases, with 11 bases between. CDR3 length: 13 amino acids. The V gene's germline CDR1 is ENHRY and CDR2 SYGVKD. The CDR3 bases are TGTGCCATCAGTGAGAGGACAGTCGGGACCCAGTACTTC. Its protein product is CAISERTVGTQYF.

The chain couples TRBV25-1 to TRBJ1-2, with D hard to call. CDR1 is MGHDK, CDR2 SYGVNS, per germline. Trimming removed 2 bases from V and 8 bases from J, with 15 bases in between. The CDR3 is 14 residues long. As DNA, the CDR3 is TGTGCCAGCAGTGAACTATGGGAAGTCCAAGGCTACACCTTC. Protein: CASSELWEVQGYTF.

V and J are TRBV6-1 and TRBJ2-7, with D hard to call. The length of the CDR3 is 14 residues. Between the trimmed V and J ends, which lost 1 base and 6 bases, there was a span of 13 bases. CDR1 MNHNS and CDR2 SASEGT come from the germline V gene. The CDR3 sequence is CASSEGVQTSEQYF. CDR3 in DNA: TGTGCCAGCAGTGAAGGGGTACAGACCAGCGAGCAGTACTTC.

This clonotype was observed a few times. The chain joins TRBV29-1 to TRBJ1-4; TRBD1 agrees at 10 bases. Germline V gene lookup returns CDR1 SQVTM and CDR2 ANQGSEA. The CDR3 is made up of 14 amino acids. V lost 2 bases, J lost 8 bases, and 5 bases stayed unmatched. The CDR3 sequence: CSVELGTGDEKLFF. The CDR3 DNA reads TGCAGCGTTGAATTAGGGACAGGGGACGAAAAACTGTTTTTT.

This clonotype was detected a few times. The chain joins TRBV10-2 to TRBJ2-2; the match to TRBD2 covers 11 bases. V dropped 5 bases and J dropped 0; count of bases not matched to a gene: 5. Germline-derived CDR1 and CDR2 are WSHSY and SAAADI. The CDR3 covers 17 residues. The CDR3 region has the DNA TGCGCCAGCAGTCGGCTAGCGGGGGGTCCGAACACCGGGGAGCTGTTTTTT. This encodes CASSRLAGGPNTGELFF.

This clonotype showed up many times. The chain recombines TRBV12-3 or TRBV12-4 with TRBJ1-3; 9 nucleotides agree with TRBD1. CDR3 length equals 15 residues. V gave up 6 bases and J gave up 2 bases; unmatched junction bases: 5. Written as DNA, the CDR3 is TGTGCCAGCAGCCCGGACAGGGGCACTGGAAACACCATATATTTT. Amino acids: CASSPDRGTGNTIYF.

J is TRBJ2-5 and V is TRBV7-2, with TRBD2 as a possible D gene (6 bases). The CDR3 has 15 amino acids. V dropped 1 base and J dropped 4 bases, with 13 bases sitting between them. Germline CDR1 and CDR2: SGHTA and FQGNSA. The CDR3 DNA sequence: TGTGCCAGCAGCTTAGTCGCGGGAAGGTTAGAGACCCAGTACTTC. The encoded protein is CASSLVAGRLETQYF.

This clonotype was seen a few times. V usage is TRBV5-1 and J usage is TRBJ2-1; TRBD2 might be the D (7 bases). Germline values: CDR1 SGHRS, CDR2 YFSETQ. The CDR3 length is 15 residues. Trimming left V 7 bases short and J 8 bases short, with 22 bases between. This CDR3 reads CASSTGGEWFDEQFF. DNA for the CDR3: TGCGCCAGCTCGACGGGGGGCGAGTGGTTTGATGAGCAGTTCTTC.

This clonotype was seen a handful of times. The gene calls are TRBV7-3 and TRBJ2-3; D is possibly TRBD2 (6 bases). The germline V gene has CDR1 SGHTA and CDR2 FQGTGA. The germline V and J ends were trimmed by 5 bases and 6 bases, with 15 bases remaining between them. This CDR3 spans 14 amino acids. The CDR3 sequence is CASSPRLGGDTQYF. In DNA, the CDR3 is TGTGCCAGCAGCCCCCGCTTGGGGGGTGATACGCAGTATTTT.

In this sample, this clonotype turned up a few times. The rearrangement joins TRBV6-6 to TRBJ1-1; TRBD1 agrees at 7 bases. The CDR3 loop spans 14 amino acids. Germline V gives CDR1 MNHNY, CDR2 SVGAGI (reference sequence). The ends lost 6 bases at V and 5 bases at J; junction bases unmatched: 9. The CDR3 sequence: CASSPTGAGTEAFF. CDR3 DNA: TGTGCCAGCAGCCCTACAGGGGCAGGGACTGAAGCTTTCTTT.

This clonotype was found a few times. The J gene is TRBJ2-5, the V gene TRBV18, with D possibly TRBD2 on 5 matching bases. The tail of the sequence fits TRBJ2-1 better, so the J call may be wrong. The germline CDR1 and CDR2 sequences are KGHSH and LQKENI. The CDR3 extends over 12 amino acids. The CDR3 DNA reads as TGTGCCAGCTCAGGACTTAACAATGAGCAGTTCTTC. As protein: CASSGLNNEQFF.

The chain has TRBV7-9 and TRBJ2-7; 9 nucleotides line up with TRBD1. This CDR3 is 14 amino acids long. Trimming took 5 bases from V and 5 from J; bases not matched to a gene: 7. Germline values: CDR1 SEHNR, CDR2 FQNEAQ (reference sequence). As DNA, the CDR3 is TGTGCCAGCAGCACAGCCACAGGGGGCCACGAGCAGTACTTC. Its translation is CASSTATGGHEQYF.

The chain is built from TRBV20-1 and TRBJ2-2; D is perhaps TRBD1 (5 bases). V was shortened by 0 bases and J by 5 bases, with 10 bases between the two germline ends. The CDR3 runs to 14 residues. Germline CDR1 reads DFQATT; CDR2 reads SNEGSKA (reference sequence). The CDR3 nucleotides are TGCAGTGCTAGAGATCCAGGGCAAACCGGGGAGCTGTTTTTT. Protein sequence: CSARDPGQTGELFF.

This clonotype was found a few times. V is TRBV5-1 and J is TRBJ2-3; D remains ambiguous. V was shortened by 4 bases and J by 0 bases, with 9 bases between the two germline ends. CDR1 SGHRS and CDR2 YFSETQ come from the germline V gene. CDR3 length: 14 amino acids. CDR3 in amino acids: CASSAVGSTDTQYF. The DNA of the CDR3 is TGCGCCAGCAGCGCCGTCGGCAGCACAGATACGCAGTATTTT.

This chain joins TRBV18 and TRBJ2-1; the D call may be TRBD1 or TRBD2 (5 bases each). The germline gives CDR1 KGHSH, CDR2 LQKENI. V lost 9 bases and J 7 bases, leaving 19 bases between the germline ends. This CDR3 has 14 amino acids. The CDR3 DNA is TGTGCCAGTACGAGATCCGGGACGGGTAATGAGCAGTTCTTC. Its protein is CASTRSGTGNEQFF.

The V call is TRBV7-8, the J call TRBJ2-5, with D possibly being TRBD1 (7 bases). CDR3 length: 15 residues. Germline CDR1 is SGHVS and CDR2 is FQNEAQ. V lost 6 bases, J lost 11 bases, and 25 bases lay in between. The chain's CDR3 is CASSLRGTDFYQQYF. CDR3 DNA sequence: TGTGCCAGCAGTTTACGCGGGACAGATTTTTACCAGCAGTACTTC.

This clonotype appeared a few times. CDR3 DNA: TGTGCCATCAGTGAGGTGGCCGCGGTTCAAGAGACCCAGTACTTC. Its protein product is CAISEVAAVQETQYF. This chain uses TRBV10-3 with TRBJ2-5, with no clear D. The V gene's germline CDR1 is ENHRY and CDR2 SYGVKD. The CDR3 covers 15 residues. V lost 2 bases to trimming and J lost 2 bases, with 12 bases between them.

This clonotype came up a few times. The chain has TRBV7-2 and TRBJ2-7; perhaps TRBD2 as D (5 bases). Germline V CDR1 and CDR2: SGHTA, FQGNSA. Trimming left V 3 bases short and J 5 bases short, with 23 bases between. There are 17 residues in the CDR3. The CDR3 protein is CASSLIPLRASLHEQYV. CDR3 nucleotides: TGTGCCAGCAGCTTGATCCCGCTGAGGGCCTCTCTCCACGAGCAGTACGTC.